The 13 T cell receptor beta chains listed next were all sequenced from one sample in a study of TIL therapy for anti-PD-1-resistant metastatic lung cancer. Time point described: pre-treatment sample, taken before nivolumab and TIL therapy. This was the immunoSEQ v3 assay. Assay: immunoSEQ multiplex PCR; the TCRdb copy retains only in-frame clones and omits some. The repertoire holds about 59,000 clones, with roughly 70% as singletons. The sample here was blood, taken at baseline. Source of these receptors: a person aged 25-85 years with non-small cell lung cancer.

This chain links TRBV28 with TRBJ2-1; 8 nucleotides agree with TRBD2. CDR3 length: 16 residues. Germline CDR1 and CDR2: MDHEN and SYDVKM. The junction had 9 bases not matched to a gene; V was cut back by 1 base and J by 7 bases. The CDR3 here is CASSLFSGTSSNEQFF. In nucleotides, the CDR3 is TGTGCCAGCAGTTTATTCTCCGGGACTAGTTCGAATGAGCAGTTCTTC. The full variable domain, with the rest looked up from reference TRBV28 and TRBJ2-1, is DVKVTQSSRYLVKRTGEKVFLECVQDMDHENMFWYRQDPGLGLRLIYFSYDVKMKEKGDIPEGYSVSREKKERFSLILESASTNQTSMYLCASSLFSGTSSNEQFFGPGTRLTVL.

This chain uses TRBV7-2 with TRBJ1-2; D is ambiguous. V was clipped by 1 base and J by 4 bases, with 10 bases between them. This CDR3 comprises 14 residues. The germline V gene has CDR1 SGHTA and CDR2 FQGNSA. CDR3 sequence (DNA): TGTGCCAGCAGCTTAGGAGACGGACCCTATGGCTACACCTTC. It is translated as CASSLGDGPYGYTF.

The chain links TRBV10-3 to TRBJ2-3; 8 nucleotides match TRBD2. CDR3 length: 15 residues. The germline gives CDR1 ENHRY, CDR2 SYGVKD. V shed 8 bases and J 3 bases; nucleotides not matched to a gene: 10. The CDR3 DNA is TGTGCCATCGGGGGTATGAGCGGGAGAACAGATACGCAGTATTTT. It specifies CAIGGMSGRTDTQYF.

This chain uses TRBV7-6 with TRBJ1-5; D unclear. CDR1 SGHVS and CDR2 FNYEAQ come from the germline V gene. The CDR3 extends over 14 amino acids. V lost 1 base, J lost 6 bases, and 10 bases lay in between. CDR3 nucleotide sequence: TGTGCCAGCAGCTTAGGAGTAGGTAGTCAGCCCCAGCATTTT. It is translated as CASSLGVGSQPQHF. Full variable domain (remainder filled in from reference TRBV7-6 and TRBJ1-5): GAGVSQSPRYKVTKRGQDVALRCDPISGHVSLYWYRQALGQGPEFLTYFNYEAQQDKSGLPNDRFSAERPEGSISTLTIQRTEQRDSAMYRCASSLGVGSQPQHFGDGTRLSIL.

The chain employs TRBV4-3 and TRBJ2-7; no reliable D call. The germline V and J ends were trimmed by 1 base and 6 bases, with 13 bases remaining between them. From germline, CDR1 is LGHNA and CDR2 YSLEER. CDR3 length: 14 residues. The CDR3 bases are TGCGCCAGCAGCCAAGGATCGGCGGCACGCGAGCAGTACTTC. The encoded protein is CASSQGSAAREQYF.

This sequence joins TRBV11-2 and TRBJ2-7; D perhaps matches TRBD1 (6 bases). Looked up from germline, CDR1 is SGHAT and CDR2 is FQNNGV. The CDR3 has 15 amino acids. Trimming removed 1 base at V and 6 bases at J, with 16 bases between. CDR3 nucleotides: TGTGCCAGCAGCTTAGCCCAGGGGTGGATGGGCGAGCAGTACTTC. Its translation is CASSLAQGWMGEQYF.

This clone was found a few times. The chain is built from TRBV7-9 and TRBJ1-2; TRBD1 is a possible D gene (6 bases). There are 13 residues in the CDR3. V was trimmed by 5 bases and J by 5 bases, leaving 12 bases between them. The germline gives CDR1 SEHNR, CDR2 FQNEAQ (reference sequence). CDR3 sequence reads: CASSRRGGYGYTF. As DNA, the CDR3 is TGTGCCAGCAGCCGCAGGGGCGGGTATGGCTACACCTTC.

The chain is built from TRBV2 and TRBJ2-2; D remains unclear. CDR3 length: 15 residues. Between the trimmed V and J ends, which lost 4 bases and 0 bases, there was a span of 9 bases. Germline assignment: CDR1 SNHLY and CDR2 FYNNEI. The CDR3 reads CASSATDPNTGELFF. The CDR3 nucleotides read TGTGCCAGCAGTGCTACAGACCCGAACACCGGGGAGCTGTTTTTT. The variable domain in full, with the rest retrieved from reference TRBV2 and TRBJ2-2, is EPEVTQTPSHQVTQMGQEVILRCVPISNHLYFYWYRQILGQKVEFLVSFYNNEISEKSEIFDDQFSVERPDGSNFTLKIRSTKLEDSAMYFCASSATDPNTGELFFGEGSRLTVL.

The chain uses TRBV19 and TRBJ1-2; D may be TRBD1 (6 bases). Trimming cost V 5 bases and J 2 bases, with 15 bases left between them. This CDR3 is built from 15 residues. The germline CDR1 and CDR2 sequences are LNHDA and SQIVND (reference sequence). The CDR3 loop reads CASSLRQEPNYGYTF. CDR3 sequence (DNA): TGTGCCAGTAGTCTGAGACAGGAGCCCAACTATGGCTACACCTTC. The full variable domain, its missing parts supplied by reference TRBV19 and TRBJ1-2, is DGGITQSPKYLFRKEGQNVTLSCEQNLNHDAMYWYRQDPGQGLRLIYYSQIVNDFQKGDIAEGYSVSREKKESFPLTVTSAQKNPTAFYLCASSLRQEPNYGYTFGSGTRLTVV.

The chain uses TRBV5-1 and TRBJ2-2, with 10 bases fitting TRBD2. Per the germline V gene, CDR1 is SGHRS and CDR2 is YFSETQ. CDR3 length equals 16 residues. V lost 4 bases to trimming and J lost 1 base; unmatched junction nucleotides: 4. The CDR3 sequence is CASSGSGGLNTGELFF. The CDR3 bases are TGCGCCAGCAGCGGTAGCGGGGGGTTGAACACCGGGGAGCTGTTTTTT.

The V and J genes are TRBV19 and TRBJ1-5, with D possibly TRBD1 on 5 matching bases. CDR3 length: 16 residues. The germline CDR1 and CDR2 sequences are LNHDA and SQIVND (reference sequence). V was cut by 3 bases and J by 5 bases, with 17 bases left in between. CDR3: CASSITWGGVHQPQHF. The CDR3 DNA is TGTGCCAGTAGTATCACGTGGGGGGGGGTCCATCAGCCCCAGCATTTT.

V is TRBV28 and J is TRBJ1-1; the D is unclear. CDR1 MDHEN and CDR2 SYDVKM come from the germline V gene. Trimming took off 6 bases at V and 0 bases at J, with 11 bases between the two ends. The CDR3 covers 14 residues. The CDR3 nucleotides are TGTGCCAGCAGCTTACTGATTATGAACACTGAAGCTTTCTTT. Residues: CASSLLIMNTEAFF.

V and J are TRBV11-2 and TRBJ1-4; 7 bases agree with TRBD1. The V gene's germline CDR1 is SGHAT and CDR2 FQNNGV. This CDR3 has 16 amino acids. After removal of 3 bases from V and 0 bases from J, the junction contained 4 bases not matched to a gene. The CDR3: CASSFGQGATNEKLFF. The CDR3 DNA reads TGTGCCAGCAGCTTTGGGCAGGGGGCAACTAATGAAAAACTGTTTTTT.